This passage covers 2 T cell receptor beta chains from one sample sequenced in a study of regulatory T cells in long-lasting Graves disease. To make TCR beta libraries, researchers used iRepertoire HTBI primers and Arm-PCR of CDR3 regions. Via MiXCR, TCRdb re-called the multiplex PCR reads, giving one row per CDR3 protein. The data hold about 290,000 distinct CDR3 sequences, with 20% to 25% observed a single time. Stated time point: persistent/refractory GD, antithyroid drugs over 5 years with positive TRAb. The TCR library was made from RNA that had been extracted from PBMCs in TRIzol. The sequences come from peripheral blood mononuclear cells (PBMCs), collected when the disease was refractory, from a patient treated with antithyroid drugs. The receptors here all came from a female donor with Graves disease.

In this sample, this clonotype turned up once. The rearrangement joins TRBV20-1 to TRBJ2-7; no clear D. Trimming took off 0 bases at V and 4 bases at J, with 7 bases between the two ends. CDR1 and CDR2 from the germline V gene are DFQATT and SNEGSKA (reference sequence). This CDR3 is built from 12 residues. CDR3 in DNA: TGCAGTGCTAGAGACGCACCATACGAGCAGTACTTC. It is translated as CSARDAPYEQYF.

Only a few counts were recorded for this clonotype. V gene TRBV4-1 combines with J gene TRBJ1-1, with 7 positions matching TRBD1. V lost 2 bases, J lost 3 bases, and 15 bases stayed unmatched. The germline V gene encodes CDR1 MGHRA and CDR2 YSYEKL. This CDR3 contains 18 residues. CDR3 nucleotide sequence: TGCGCCAGCAGCCAAAAGGGGACAGCCTCATCGGCGGACACTGAAGCTTTCTTT. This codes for CASSQKGTASSADTEAFF.